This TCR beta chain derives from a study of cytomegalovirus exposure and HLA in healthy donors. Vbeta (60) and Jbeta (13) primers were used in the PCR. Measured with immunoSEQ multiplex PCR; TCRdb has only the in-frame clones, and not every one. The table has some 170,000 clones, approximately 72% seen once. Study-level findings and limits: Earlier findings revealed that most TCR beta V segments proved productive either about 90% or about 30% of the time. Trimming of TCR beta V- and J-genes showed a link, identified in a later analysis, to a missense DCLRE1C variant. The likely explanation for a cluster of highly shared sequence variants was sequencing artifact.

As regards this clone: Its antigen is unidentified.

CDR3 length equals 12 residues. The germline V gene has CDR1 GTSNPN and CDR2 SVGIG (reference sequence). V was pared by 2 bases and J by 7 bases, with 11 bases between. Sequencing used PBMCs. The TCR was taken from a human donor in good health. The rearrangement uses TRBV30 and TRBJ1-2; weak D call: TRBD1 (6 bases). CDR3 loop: CAWSSGGAGYTF. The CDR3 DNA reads TGTGCCTGGAGTAGTGGGGGGGCTGGCTACACCTTC.